A few counts support the clone carrying this T cell receptor (beta chain). Its cognate antigen is unknown. The sample originates from a study of CD8+ T cells in alopecia areata. About the study: Each day, treated patients took oral tofacitinib twice, at 5 to 10 mg per dose.

RNA extraction was followed by reverse transcription into cDNA, which acted as the sequencing template. The method was immunoSEQ multiplex PCR; TCRdb's version includes in-frame clones alone and lacks a portion of them. This repertoire shows about 150,000 clones, more than 45% found once; its top ten account for roughly 7.5%. Study-wide findings and caveats: Scalp sequencing also captures normal skin's resident alphabeta T cells. Affected lesional scalp, above all in alopecia totalis/universalis, was more clonal than normal scalp.

Germline CDR1 and CDR2: GTSNPN and SVGIG (reference sequence). V dropped 1 base and J dropped 0 bases, with 15 bases sitting between them. The CDR3 totals 16 residues. Collected material from alopecia areata patients comprised lesional scalp punch biopsies and peripheral blood. The sequenced sample was CD4+ T cells sorted from blood. The source of this sequence is a human donor with alopecia areata. The V gene is TRBV30, the J gene TRBJ1-1; D may be TRBD1 (6 bases). CDR3 sequence (DNA): TGTGCCTGGAGTGAAGTAGCGGGACACTTGAACACTGAAGCTTTCTTT. Its translation is CAWSEVAGHLNTEAFF.